These 25 T cell receptor beta chains were sequenced from one sample in a study of T cell responses to AZD1222 COVID-19 vaccine. This table comes from immunoSEQ multiplex PCR, and its TCRdb copy is limited to in-frame clones, with some not included. The sample comprises around 180,000 clones, almost 90% of which are singletons, and about 7.2% rests with the top ten. The starting material was peripheral blood, obtained on day 0 of AZD1222 vaccination. Receptor source: an adult in good health.

The genes are TRBV4-1 and TRBJ2-7; D possibly corresponds to TRBD1 (6 bases). The CDR3 covers 17 residues. In germline, CDR1 is MGHRA, CDR2 YSYEKL. V dropped 0 bases and J dropped 6 bases, with 21 bases sitting between them. The CDR3 is CASSQEGAATVESEQYF. The DNA of the CDR3 is TGCGCCAGCAGCCAAGAGGGGGCTGCCACGGTAGAGAGCGAGCAGTACTTC.

The table lists this clone with a count of one. The chain uses TRBV18 and TRBJ1-6; tentative D call: TRBD1 (5 bases). V lost 2 bases and J lost 5, with 10 bases in between. Per germline, CDR1 KGHSH and CDR2 LQKENI. The CDR3 length is 15 residues. CDR3 residues: CASSPNIGDNSPLHF. In nucleotides, the CDR3 is TGTGCCAGCTCACCAAATATAGGGGATAATTCACCCCTCCACTTT.

CDR3 nucleotide sequence: TGCGCCAGCAGCTTGAAACGGGACGGGACCCAGTACTTC. Translation: CASSLKRDGTQYF. V and J are TRBV5-1 and TRBJ2-5; D assignment may be TRBD1 or TRBD2 (5 bases each). V lost 1 base, J lost 7 bases, and 11 bases lay in between. Germline CDR1 SGHRS, CDR2 YFSETQ. The CDR3 extends over 13 amino acids.

This chain links TRBV18 with TRBJ1-1; D remains unclear. CDR1 is KGHSH, CDR2 LQKENI, per germline. The CDR3 extends over 14 amino acids. V lost 3 bases to trimming and J lost 0 bases, with 8 bases between them. In nucleotides, the CDR3 is TGTGCCAGCTCACCGGAGACCGTGAACACTGAAGCTTTCTTT. It is translated as CASSPETVNTEAFF.

CDR3 bases: TGTGCCAGTAGTATAGATTGGGCTGACAGGACGCTTAACTATGGCTACACCTTC. Translation gives CASSIDWADRTLNYGYTF. The V call is TRBV19, the J call TRBJ1-2; maybe TRBD1 (6 bases). CDR1 is LNHDA, CDR2 SQIVND, per germline (reference sequence). There are 18 residues in the CDR3. Trimming took 0 bases from V and 1 from J, leaving 18 bases between them.

The chain joins TRBV2 to TRBJ2-7; D is unclear. The CDR3 has 11 residues. The V gene's germline CDR1 is SNHLY and CDR2 FYNNEI. V lost 4 bases and J 8 bases, leaving 9 bases between the germline ends. The CDR3 here is CASSGPLQQYF. The CDR3 region has the DNA TGTGCCAGCAGTGGCCCGCTGCAGCAGTACTTC. Full variable domain (rest looked up from reference TRBV2 and TRBJ2-7): EPEVTQTPSHQVTQMGQEVILRCVPISNHLYFYWYRQILGQKVEFLVSFYNNEISEKSEIFDDQFSVERPDGSNFTLKIRSTKLEDSAMYFCASSGPLQQYFGPGTRLTVT.

The V gene is TRBV6-5, the J gene TRBJ2-7; D is unresolved. Germline CDR1 reads MNHEY; CDR2 reads SVGAGI. The germline V and J ends were trimmed by 10 bases and 0 bases, with 19 bases remaining between them. This CDR3 has 15 amino acids. CDR3: CATNRGGESSYEQYF. As DNA, the CDR3 is TGTGCCACCAACCGCGGCGGAGAGAGCTCCTACGAGCAGTACTTC.

The V and J genes are TRBV10-3 and TRBJ2-6; 8 nucleotides agree with TRBD1. The germline CDR1 and CDR2 sequences are ENHRY and SYGVKD. The CDR3 is 17 residues long. The ends lost 7 bases at V and 4 bases at J; junction bases unmatched: 12. The CDR3 DNA reads TGTGCCATCAACCAGGGGGCCACCCCAGCCGGGGCCAACGTCCTGACTTTC. Its protein is CAINQGATPAGANVLTF.

This chain links TRBV5-1 with TRBJ1-5; D is possibly TRBD1 (5 bases). This CDR3 region has 15 residues. Germline values: CDR1 SGHRS, CDR2 YFSETQ. V was cut by 0 bases and J by 0 bases, with 7 bases left in between. The CDR3 DNA sequence: TGCGCCAGCAGCTTGGGGCAGGGTAGCAATCAGCCCCAGCATTTT. This gives the protein CASSLGQGSNQPQHF.

This chain connects TRBV27 to TRBJ2-7, with a possible D match to TRBD2 (6 bases). This CDR3 is built from 14 residues. Trimming stripped 6 bases from V and 3 bases from J, with 15 bases between. Germline-derived CDR1 and CDR2 are MNHEY and SMNVEV (reference sequence). CDR3 coding DNA: TGTGCCAGCAGAGCCGGGGGATCCAACTACGAGCAGTACTTC. Residues: CASRAGGSNYEQYF.

This chain uses TRBV27 with TRBJ1-2, with D possibly TRBD1 on 6 matching bases. The length of the CDR3 is 14 residues. V was shortened by 6 bases and J by 7 bases, with 18 bases between the two germline ends. Germline V gene data show CDR1 as MNHEY and CDR2 as SMNVEV (reference sequence). The chain's CDR3 is CASSRWTEPGGYTF. CDR3 bases: TGTGCCAGCAGCCGCTGGACAGAACCCGGTGGCTACACCTTC.

The chain uses TRBV7-8 and TRBJ2-7, with D perhaps being TRBD1 or TRBD2 (5 bases each). With 5 bases removed from V and 5 bases from J, the gap between germline ends came to 16 bases. From germline, CDR1 is SGHVS and CDR2 FQNEAQ. CDR3 length: 14 residues. The CDR3 DNA sequence: TGTGCCAGCAGCCCCCGGGACCCGCGACACGAGCAGTACTTC. Translating gives CASSPRDPRHEQYF.

The rearrangement joins TRBV7-3 to TRBJ1-1, with 7 nucleotides matching TRBD1. The trim removed 5 bases at V and 3 bases at J, leaving 6 bases unmatched. CDR3 length: 14 amino acids. Germline values: CDR1 SGHTA, CDR2 FQGTGA. This CDR3 is CASSRSGGDTEAFF. For the CDR3, the DNA is TGTGCCAGCAGCCGATCAGGGGGAGACACTGAAGCTTTCTTT.

Of note for this clone: Germline is not matched at one junction end, which may reflect a read error. The genes are TRBV5-4 and TRBJ1-3; D not certain. The CDR3 contains 12 residues. The germline gives CDR1 SGHNT, CDR2 YYREEE (reference sequence). The chain's CDR3 is CASSLGADPVIF. The CDR3 DNA is TGTGCCAGCAGCTTGGGGGCAGACCCTGTGATTTTT.

This chain links TRBV20-1 with TRBJ2-5; D remains unclear. The CDR3 contains 10 residues. Trimming left V 6 bases short and J 8 bases short, with 10 bases between. Germline values: CDR1 DFQATT, CDR2 SNEGSKA (reference sequence). Here the CDR3 DNA reads TGCAGTGCGTCGAAGGGAACCCAGTACTTC. Translation gives CSASKGTQYF.

The J gene is TRBJ1-2, the V gene TRBV5-1; D not certain. Germline CDR1 reads SGHRS; CDR2 reads YFSETQ. The CDR3 spans 13 residues. V lost 0 bases to trimming and J lost 4 bases, with 7 bases between them. The chain's CDR3 is CASSLGYAYGYTF. The CDR3 DNA reads TGCGCCAGCAGCTTGGGGTACGCCTATGGCTACACCTTC.

The chain employs TRBV12-3 or TRBV12-4 and TRBJ1-1; no clear D gene. Trimming removed 5 bases from V and 4 bases from J, with 8 bases in between. The CDR3 runs to 12 residues. The CDR3 sequence: CASSAKGTEAFF. The CDR3 DNA is TGTGCCAGCAGTGCTAAGGGCACTGAAGCTTTCTTT.

V gene TRBV9 combines with J gene TRBJ1-3; D might be TRBD1 (5 bases). The germline CDR1 and CDR2 sequences are SGDLS and YYNGEE. The CDR3 has 16 residues. V lost 3 bases and J lost 2, with 15 bases in between. The CDR3 reads CASSASTGSAGNTIYF. In DNA form, the CDR3 reads TGTGCCAGCAGCGCCAGCACAGGTTCGGCTGGAAACACCATATATTTT. Using reference TRBV9 and TRBJ1-3 for the parts outside the CDR3, the full variable domain is DSGVTQTPKHLITATGQRVTLRCSPRSGDLSVYWYQQSLDQGLQFLIQYYNGEERAKGNILERFSAQQFPDLHSELNLSSLELGDSALYFCASSASTGSAGNTIYFGEGSWLTVV.

This clone was seen a few times. The chain links TRBV28 to TRBJ1-5; possibly TRBD1 for D (5 bases). This CDR3 is built from 14 residues. In germline, CDR1 is MDHEN, CDR2 SYDVKM. Trimming removed 3 bases from V and 5 bases from J, with 11 bases in between. The CDR3 protein is CASSLGGGYQPQHF. In DNA, the CDR3 is TGTGCCAGCAGTTTGGGCGGGGGGTATCAGCCCCAGCATTTT.

This clone was detected only once. The chain combines TRBV9 with TRBJ1-2; tentatively, D is TRBD1 (5 bases). CDR3 length equals 14 residues. V was clipped by 2 bases and J by 2 bases, with 10 bases between them. Looked up from germline, CDR1 is SGDLS and CDR2 is YYNGEE. The CDR3: CASSVARANYGYTF. Here the CDR3 DNA reads TGTGCCAGCAGCGTGGCCAGGGCGAACTATGGCTACACCTTC. The full variable domain, rest sourced from reference TRBV9 and TRBJ1-2, is DSGVTQTPKHLITATGQRVTLRCSPRSGDLSVYWYQQSLDQGLQFLIQYYNGEERAKGNILERFSAQQFPDLHSELNLSSLELGDSALYFCASSVARANYGYTFGSGTRLTVV.

The gene calls are TRBV9 and TRBJ1-5; D is unresolved. Germline CDR1 is SGDLS and CDR2 is YYNGEE. With 0 bases removed from V and 3 bases from J, the gap between germline ends came to 4 bases. The CDR3 covers 13 residues. This CDR3 is CASSVDLNQPQHF. CDR3 in DNA: TGTGCCAGCAGCGTAGATCTCAATCAGCCCCAGCATTTT.

The chain combines TRBV30 with TRBJ2-7; tentative D call: TRBD2 (6 bases). The CDR3 is 13 amino acids. CDR1 is GTSNPN, CDR2 SVGIG, per germline (reference sequence). The V and J ends lost 8 bases and 2 bases respectively, with 16 bases between them. The CDR3 loop reads CAATDGGAYEQYF. Here the CDR3 DNA reads TGTGCCGCCACCGACGGGGGTGCCTACGAGCAGTACTTC.

The V and J genes are TRBV5-1 and TRBJ2-7; no clear D gene. V lost 1 base to trimming and J lost 4 bases, with 9 bases between them. This CDR3 is built from 13 residues. Germline V gene data show CDR1 as SGHRS and CDR2 as YFSETQ. The CDR3 is CASSLPGRYEQYF. The CDR3 DNA is TGCGCCAGCAGCTTGCCAGGCAGGTACGAGCAGTACTTC.

The J gene is TRBJ2-3, the V gene TRBV11-2, with 8 bases fitting TRBD2. Trimming cost V 3 bases and J 0 bases; bases outside gene matches: 2. Germline V gives CDR1 SGHAT, CDR2 FQNNGV. This CDR3 contains 15 residues. The CDR3 region has the DNA TGTGCCAGCAGCTTCCTAGCGGGCAGCACAGATACGCAGTATTTT. This translates into CASSFLAGSTDTQYF.

This clone came up once. This chain links TRBV5-5 with TRBJ1-3; 8 positions match TRBD1. Unmatched junction bases numbered 4, after V lost 5 bases and J lost 0 bases. The CDR3 runs to 15 residues. Germline V lookup: CDR1 SGHKS, CDR2 YYEKEE (reference sequence). The CDR3, as DNA: TGTGCCAGCAGGGTAACAGGGGGCTCTGGAAACACCATATATTTT. As protein: CASRVTGGSGNTIYF. Full variable domain (rest looked up from reference TRBV5-5 and TRBJ1-3): DAGVTQSPTHLIKTRGQQVTLRCSPISGHKSVSWYQQVLGQGPQFIFQYYEKEERGRGNFPDRFSARQFPNYSSELNVNALLLGDSALYLCASRVTGGSGNTIYFGEGSWLTVV.